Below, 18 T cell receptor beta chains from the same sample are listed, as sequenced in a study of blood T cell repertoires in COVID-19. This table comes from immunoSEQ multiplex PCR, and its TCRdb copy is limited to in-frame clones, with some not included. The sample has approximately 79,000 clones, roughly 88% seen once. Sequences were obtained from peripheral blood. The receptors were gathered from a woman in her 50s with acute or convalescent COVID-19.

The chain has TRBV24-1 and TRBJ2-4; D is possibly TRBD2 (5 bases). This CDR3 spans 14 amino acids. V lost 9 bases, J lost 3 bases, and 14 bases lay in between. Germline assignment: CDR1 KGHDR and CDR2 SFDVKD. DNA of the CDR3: TGTGCCACCTCCCCCAATCGGGACAAAAACATTCAGTACTTC. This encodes CATSPNRDKNIQYF.

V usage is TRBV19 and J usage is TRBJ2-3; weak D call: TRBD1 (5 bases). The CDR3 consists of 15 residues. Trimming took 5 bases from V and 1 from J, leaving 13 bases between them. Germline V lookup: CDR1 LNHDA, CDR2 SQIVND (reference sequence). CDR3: CASSSDRIGTDTQYF. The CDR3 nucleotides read TGTGCCAGTAGTTCCGACAGAATAGGCACAGATACGCAGTATTTT.

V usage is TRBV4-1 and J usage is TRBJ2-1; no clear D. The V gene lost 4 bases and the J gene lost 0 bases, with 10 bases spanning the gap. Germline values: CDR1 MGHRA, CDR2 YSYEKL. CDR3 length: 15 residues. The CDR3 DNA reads TGCGCCAGCAGCCGTGGCCTCAGCTCCTACAATGAGCAGTTCTTC. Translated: CASSRGLSSYNEQFF.

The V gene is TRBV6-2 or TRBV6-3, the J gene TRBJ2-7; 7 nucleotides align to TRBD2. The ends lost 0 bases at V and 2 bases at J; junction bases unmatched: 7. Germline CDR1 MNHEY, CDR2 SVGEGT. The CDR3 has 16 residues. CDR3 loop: CASSYSMTSYPYEQYF. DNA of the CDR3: TGTGCCAGCAGTTACTCGATGACTAGCTACCCCTACGAGCAGTACTTC.

CDR3 sequence (DNA): TGCGCCAGCAGCTTGGAGGGGACAGAGAATCAGCCCCAGCATTTT. Its translation is CASSLEGTENQPQHF. The chain combines TRBV5-1 with TRBJ1-5; 7 positions agree with TRBD1. V lost 0 bases and J lost 4; bases outside the gene matches: 4. Germline V gene sequence: CDR1 SGHRS, CDR2 YFSETQ. The CDR3 is made up of 15 amino acids.

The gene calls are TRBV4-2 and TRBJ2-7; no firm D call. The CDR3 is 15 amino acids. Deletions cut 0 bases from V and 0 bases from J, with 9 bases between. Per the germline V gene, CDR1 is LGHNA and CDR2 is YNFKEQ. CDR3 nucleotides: TGTGCCAGCAGCCAAGAAGAACAGAGCTCCTACGAGCAGTACTTC. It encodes CASSQEEQSSYEQYF.

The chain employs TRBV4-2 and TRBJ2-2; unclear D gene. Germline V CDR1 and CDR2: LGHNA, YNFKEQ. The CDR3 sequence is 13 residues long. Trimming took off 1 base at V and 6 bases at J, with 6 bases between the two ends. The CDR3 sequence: CASSQAGSGELFF. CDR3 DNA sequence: TGTGCCAGCAGCCAAGCAGGTTCCGGGGAGCTGTTTTTT.

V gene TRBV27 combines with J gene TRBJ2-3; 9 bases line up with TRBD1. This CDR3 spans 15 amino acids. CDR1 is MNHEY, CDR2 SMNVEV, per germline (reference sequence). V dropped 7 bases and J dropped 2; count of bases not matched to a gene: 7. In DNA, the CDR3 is TGTGCCAGCAAAGTAGGGACAGGGTTCACAGATACGCAGTATTTT. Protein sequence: CASKVGTGFTDTQYF.

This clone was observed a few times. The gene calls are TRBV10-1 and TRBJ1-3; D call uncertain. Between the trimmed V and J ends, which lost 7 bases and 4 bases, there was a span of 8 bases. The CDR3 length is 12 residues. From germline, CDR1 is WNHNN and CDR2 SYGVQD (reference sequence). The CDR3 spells CASNLRGNTIYF. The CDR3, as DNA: TGCGCCAGCAATCTCAGGGGAAACACCATATATTTT.

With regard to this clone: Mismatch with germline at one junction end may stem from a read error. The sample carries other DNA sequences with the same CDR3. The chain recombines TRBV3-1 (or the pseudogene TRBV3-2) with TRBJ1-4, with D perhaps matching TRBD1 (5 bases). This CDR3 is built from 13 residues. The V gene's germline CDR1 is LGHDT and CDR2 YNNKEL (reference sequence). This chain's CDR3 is CASSHSGGEKLFF. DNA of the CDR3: TGTGCCAGTAGCCACTCGGGGGGAGAAAAACTGTTTTTT.

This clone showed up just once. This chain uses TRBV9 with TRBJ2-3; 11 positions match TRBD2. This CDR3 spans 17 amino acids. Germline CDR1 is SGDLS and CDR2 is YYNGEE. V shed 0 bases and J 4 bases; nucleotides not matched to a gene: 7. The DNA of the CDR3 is TGTGCCAGCAGCGTAGAAGTAGCGGGAGGGTGGGCAGATACGCAGTATTTT. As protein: CASSVEVAGGWADTQYF.

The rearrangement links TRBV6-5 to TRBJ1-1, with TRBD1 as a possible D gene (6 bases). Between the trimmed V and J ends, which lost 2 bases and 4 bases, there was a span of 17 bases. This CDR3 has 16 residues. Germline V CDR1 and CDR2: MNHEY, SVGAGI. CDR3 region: CASSYPPNQGLTEAFF. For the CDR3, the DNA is TGTGCCAGCAGTTACCCTCCGAACCAGGGGCTCACTGAAGCTTTCTTT.

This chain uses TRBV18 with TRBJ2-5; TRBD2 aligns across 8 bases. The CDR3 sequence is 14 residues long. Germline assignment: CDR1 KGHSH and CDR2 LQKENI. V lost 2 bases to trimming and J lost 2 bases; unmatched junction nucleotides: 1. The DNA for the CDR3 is TGTGCCAGCTCACCAGCGGGGGGACAAGAGACCCAGTACTTC. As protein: CASSPAGGQETQYF. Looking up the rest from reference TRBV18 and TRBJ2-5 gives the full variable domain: NAGVMQNPRHLVRRRGQEARLRCSPMKGHSHVYWYRQLPEEGLKFMVYLQKENIIDESGMPKERFSAEFPKEGPSILRIQQVVRGDSAAYFCASSPAGGQETQYFGPGTRLLVL.

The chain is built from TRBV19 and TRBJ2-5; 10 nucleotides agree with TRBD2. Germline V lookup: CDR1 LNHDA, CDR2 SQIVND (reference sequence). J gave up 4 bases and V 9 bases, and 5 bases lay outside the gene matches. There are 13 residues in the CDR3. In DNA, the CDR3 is TGTGCCAGCCGGACTAGCGGACGAGAGACCCAGTACTTC. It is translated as CASRTSGRETQYF.

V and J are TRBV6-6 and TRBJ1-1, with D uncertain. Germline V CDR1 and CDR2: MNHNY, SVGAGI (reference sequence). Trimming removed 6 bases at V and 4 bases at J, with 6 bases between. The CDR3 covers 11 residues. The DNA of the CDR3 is TGTGCCAGCAGGGAGCGCACTGAAGCTTTCTTT. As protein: CASRERTEAFF.

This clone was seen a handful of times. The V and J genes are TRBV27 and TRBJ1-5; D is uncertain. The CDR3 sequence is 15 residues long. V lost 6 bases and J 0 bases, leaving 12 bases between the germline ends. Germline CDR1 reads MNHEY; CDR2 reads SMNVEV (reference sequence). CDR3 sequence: CASSLGRYSNQPQHF. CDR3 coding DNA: TGTGCCAGCAGCCTTGGCCGATATAGCAATCAGCCCCAGCATTTT.

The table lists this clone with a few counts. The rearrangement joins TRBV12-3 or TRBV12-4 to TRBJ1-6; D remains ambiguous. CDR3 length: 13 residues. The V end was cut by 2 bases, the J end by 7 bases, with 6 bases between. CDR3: CASSLMENSPLHF. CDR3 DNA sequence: TGTGCCAGCAGTTTAATGGAGAATTCACCCCTCCACTTT.

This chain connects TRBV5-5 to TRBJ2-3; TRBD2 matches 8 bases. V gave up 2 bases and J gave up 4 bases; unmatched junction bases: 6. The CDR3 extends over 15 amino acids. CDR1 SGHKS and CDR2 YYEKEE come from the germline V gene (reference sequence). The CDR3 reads CASSFFPGGPDTQYF. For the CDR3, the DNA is TGTGCCAGCAGCTTCTTTCCGGGAGGGCCAGATACGCAGTATTTT.